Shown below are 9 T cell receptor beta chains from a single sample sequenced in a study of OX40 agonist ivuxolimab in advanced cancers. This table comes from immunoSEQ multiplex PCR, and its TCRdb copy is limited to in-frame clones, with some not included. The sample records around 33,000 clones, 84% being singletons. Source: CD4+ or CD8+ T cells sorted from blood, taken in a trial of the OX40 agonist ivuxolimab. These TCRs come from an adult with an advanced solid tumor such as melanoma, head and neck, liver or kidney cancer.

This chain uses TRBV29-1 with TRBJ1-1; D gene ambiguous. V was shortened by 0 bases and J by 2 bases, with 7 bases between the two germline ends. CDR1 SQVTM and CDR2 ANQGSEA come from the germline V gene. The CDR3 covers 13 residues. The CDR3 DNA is TGCAGCGTTGAAGATGCCCTTAACACTGAAGCTTTCTTT. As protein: CSVEDALNTEAFF.

The CDR3, as DNA: TGTGCCAGCAGCCCGACCACGGCAGGGAGTGAAAAACTGTTTTTT. Amino acids: CASSPTTAGSEKLFF. The chain recombines TRBV7-2 with TRBJ1-4; a possible D gene is TRBD1 (5 bases). The germline V gene has CDR1 SGHTA and CDR2 FQGNSA. The CDR3 sequence is 15 residues long. V lost 5 bases to trimming and J lost 7 bases, with 17 bases between them.

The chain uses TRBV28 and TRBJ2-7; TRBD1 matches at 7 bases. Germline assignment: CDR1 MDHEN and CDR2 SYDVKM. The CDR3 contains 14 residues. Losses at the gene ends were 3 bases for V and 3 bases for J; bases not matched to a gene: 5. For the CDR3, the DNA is TGTGCCAGCAGTTTCCCGGGACAGAACTACGAGCAGTACTTC. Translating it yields CASSFPGQNYEQYF.

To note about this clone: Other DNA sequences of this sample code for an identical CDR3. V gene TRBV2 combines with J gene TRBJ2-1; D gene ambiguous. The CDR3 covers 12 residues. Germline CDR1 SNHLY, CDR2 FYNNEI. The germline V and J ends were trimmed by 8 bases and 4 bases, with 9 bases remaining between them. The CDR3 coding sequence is TGTGCCAGCGGTAGTCCATACAATGAGCAGTTCTTC. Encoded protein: CASGSPYNEQFF.

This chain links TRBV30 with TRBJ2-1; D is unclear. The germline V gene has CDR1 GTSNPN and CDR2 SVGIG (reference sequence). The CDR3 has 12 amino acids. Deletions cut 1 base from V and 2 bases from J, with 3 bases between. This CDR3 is CAWSDTYNEQFF. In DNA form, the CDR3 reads TGTGCCTGGAGTGACACCTACAATGAGCAGTTCTTC.

In DNA form, the CDR3 reads TGTGCCACCAGCAGAGCTCGGTCAAACTACGAGCAGTACTTC. This encodes CATSRARSNYEQYF. The chain joins TRBV15 to TRBJ2-7; D is uncertain. V was shortened by 1 base and J by 3 bases, with 10 bases between the two germline ends. The CDR3 consists of 14 residues. Germline V CDR1 and CDR2: LNHNV, YYDKDF (reference sequence). Combining the CDR3 with reference TRBV15 and TRBJ2-7 gives the whole variable domain DAMVIQNPRYQVTQFGKPVTLSCSQTLNHNVMYWYQQKSSQAPKLLFHYYDKDFNNEADTPDNFQSRRPNTSFCFLDIRSPGLGDTAMYLCATSRARSNYEQYFGPGTRLTVT.

The CDR3 sequence is CASTKASGDYNEQFF. DNA for the CDR3: TGTGCCAGCACCAAGGCTAGCGGAGACTACAATGAGCAGTTCTTC. The chain uses TRBV27 and TRBJ2-1, with TRBD2 identical over 7 bases. There are 15 residues in the CDR3. V trimming: 7 bases; J trimming: 3 bases; junction bases outside the gene matches: 9. From germline, CDR1 is MNHEY and CDR2 SMNVEV (reference sequence).

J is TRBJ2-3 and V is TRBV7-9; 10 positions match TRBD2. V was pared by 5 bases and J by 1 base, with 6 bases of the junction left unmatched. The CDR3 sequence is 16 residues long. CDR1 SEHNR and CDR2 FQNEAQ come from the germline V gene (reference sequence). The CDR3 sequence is CASSTPSGSRTDTQYF. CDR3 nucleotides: TGTGCCAGCAGCACCCCTAGCGGGAGTCGCACAGATACGCAGTATTTT.

CDR3 coding DNA: TGTGCCAGCAGGACAGGGATTCAGCCCCAGCATTTT. Residues: CASRTGIQPQHF. V usage is TRBV6-5 and J usage is TRBJ1-5; 7 bases line up with TRBD1. V trimming: 6 bases; J trimming: 6 bases; junction bases outside the gene matches: 2. Germline V gene lookup returns CDR1 MNHEY and CDR2 SVGAGI. This CDR3 has 12 amino acids.